This T cell receptor beta chain was identified in a study of T-cell reconstitution after alpha-beta-depleted transplantation in children (dated by TCRdb to about 2016). In the study overall: Using TCR repertoire profiling, the study followed T-cell immune reconstitution in a quantitative way in children after TCRalphabeta/CD19-depleted allogeneic hematopoietic cell transplantation.

In the case of this clonotype: Which antigen it targets is not known. Base qualities are not recorded, but no much larger clone differs from it by a single base.

CDR1 and CDR2 (SGHTA, FQGTGA) derive from the germline V gene. Taken from cysteine to phenylalanine, the CDR3 has 14 residues. Only CDR3 DNA is held: 42 bases, read in frame from base 1. Trimming takes 4 bases off V and 7 bases off J; junction bases not matched to a gene: 7. The library came from PCR. The reads were generated on an Illumina HiSeq 2500. TCR libraries were prepared with molecular barcoding, using unique molecular identifiers to normalize TCRbeta repertoire quantification. TCRdb trimmed the raw reads at Q25, called clones with MiXCR and kept productive beta chains. Every entry covers one CDR3 protein and lists the most common genes and DNA from its rows. The sample includes about 410,000 distinct CDR3 sequences, with about 20% observed a single time. The ten largest clones represent 3.5% to 4% of the sample.

This TCR was sampled from a human donor who donated a stem cell graft to a child with acute myeloid leukemia. The chain couples TRBV7-3 to TRBJ2-1; the junction holds 7 bases that match TRBD2. Material: PBMCs from the stem cell graft donor, obtained from the stem cell graft. The DNA is as follows: TGTGCCAGCAGCTCTCCCGGGAGGCCAAATGAGCAGTTCTTC. This encodes CASSSPGRPNEQFF. The entire variable domain, with the stretches around the CDR3 drawn from the reference TRBV7-3 and TRBJ2-1 proteins, is GAGVSQTPSNKVTEKGKYVELRCDPISGHTALYWYRQSLGQGPEFLIYFQGTGAADDSGLPNDRFFAVRPEGSVSTLKIQRTERGDSAVYLCASSSPGRPNEQFFGPGTRLTVL.